The entry that follows covers one T cell receptor beta chain sequence. V lost 4 bases to trimming and J lost 5 bases, with 9 bases between them. From germline, CDR1 is SGHDT and CDR2 YYEEEE. This CDR3 contains 12 residues. This sample stems from a study of T cell responses to AZD1222 COVID-19 vaccine. For the study at large: Pooling was applied to second doses at about 4 or about 12 weeks.

The assay was immunoSEQ multiplex PCR, and TCRdb's table has in-frame clones only and misses some. The data hold around 140,000 clones, with around 86% observed a single time. This clonotype was obtained from an adult in good health. V is TRBV5-6 and J is TRBJ1-2; D unclear. The source material was peripheral blood, sampled on day 0 of AZD1222 vaccination. CDR3 sequence (DNA): TGTGCCAGCAGCGGAGTTGATTATGGCTACACCTTC. It translates to CASSGVDYGYTF. Full variable domain (rest looked up from reference TRBV5-6 and TRBJ1-2): DAGVTQSPTHLIKTRGQQVTLRCSPKSGHDTVSWYQQALGQGPQFIFQYYEEEERQRGNFPDRFSGHQFPNYSSELNVNALLLGDSALYLCASSGVDYGYTFGSGTRLTVV.